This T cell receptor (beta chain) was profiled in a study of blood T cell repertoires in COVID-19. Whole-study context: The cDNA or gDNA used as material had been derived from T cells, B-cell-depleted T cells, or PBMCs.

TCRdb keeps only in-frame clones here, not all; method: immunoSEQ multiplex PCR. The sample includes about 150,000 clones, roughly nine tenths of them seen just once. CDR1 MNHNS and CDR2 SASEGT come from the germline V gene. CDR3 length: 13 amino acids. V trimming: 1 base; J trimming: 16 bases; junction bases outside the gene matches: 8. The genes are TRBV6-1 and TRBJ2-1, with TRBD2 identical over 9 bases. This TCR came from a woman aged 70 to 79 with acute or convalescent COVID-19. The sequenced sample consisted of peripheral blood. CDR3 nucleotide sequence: TGTGCCAGCAGTGAAGTAGGGCGGGGGGGCCGATTCTTC. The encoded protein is CASSEVGRGGRFF.